Following are 26 T cell receptor beta chains from one sample sequenced in a study of T cell repertoires in cytomegalovirus infection. TCRdb processed the reads anew with MiXCR; each CDR3 protein has one entry. The sample has fewer than 350,000 distinct CDR3 sequences; 9.5% are singletons. Sequenced sample: PBMCs. These receptor sequences come from a human donor in good health (CMV status not recorded). Some clones in this sample may be carry-over from other donors' samples.

This clonotype was observed a handful of times. The chain uses TRBV6-6 and TRBJ2-1, with D possibly matching TRBD2 (5 bases). CDR3 length: 16 residues. CDR1 is MNHNY and CDR2 is SVGAGI in the germline V gene (reference sequence). V gave up 0 bases and J gave up 6 bases, with 15 bases separating them. The CDR3 coding sequence is TGTGCCAGCAGTTACTCCCCTAGCAGGATCATCAATGAGCAGTTCTTC. It specifies CASSYSPSRIINEQFF.

This clonotype was counted ten times or more. This chain uses TRBV19 with TRBJ2-3, with D unclear. The length of the CDR3 is 16 residues. V lost 6 bases and J 0 bases, leaving 16 bases between the germline ends. In germline, CDR1 is LNHDA, CDR2 SQIVND (reference sequence). DNA for the CDR3: TGTGCCAGTAGCACCGGTCCCACCCATAGCACAGATACGCAGTATTTT. Its protein product is CASSTGPTHSTDTQYF.

This clonotype was counted at least ten times. The chain recombines TRBV12-3 or TRBV12-4 with TRBJ2-7; 7 bases line up with TRBD1. The CDR3 consists of 13 residues. V lost 5 bases and J lost 5; bases outside the gene matches: 6. The CDR3 bases are TGTGCCAGCAGTACAGGGGCCGCTAACGAGCAGTACTTC. Its translation is CASSTGAANEQYF.

This clonotype was observed a few times. The chain employs TRBV19 and TRBJ1-5; the D gene is possibly TRBD1 (5 bases). This CDR3 region has 16 residues. Trimming pared 5 bases from V and 4 bases from J, leaving 18 bases between. The germline gives CDR1 LNHDA, CDR2 SQIVND (reference sequence). The CDR3 nucleotides read TGTGCCAGTAGTCGCTTACCGGGACCGATTAATCAGCCCCAGCATTTT. It specifies CASSRLPGPINQPQHF.

This clonotype was detected ten times or more. The V gene is TRBV7-8, the J gene TRBJ2-1; no reliable D call. Trimming stripped 1 base from V and 10 bases from J, with 8 bases between. The CDR3 extends over 12 amino acids. Germline V CDR1 and CDR2: SGHVS, FQNEAQ. CDR3 nucleotide sequence: TGTGCCAGCAGCTTAGAAGCATACGAGCAGTTCTTC. Translating it yields CASSLEAYEQFF.

This clonotype was observed many times. V and J are TRBV19 and TRBJ2-2; 8 nucleotides align to TRBD1. There are 16 residues in the CDR3. Per the germline V gene, CDR1 is LNHDA and CDR2 is SQIVND (reference sequence). J was trimmed by 0 bases and V by 4 bases; bases with no gene match: 4. DNA of the CDR3: TGTGCCAGTAGTACTCAGGGGGCTGCGAACACCGGGGAGCTGTTTTTT. Translation: CASSTQGAANTGELFF. Full variable domain (missing parts from reference TRBV19 and TRBJ2-2): DGGITQSPKYLFRKEGQNVTLSCEQNLNHDAMYWYRQDPGQGLRLIYYSQIVNDFQKGDIAEGYSVSREKKESFPLTVTSAQKNPTAFYLCASSTQGAANTGELFFGEGSRLTVL.

This chain uses TRBV2 with TRBJ2-1; 8 positions agree with TRBD2. CDR3 length: 14 residues. Trimming cost V 7 bases and J 9 bases; bases outside gene matches: 11. Germline values: CDR1 SNHLY, CDR2 FYNNEI. Written as DNA, the CDR3 is TGTGCCAGCATCCCCGGACTAGCAGACGGTGAGCAGTTCTTC. It codes for CASIPGLADGEQFF.

In its sample, this clonotype was seen many times. The chain uses TRBV7-2 and TRBJ1-1; TRBD1 matches 8 bases. The CDR3 is 14 amino acids. V lost 4 bases, J lost 4 bases, and 5 bases stayed unmatched. Per germline, CDR1 SGHTA and CDR2 FQGNSA. In DNA form, the CDR3 reads TGTGCCAGCAGCTCAGGGGGCTGGGGCACTGAAGCTTTCTTT. Its translation is CASSSGGWGTEAFF.

Of note for this clonotype: This may be a read error, as it is one base from a much larger clone. This chain links TRBV11-2 with TRBJ2-7, with 8 positions matching TRBD1. The germline CDR1 and CDR2 sequences are SGHAT and FQNNGV. CDR3 length equals 15 residues. The V and J ends lost 2 bases and 5 bases, in that order; junction bases with no gene match: 8. This CDR3 reads CASSLNPDRGHEQYF. As DNA, the CDR3 is TGTGCCAGCAGCTTAAACCCAGACAGGGGCCACGAGCAGTACTTC.

The chain uses TRBV7-3 and TRBJ2-7; D ambiguous. The V end lost 0 bases, the J end lost 3 bases, and 9 bases lay between the germline ends. This CDR3 region has 14 residues. Germline V lookup: CDR1 SGHTA, CDR2 FQGTGA. CDR3 sequence reads: CASSLTPGFYEQYF. CDR3 in DNA: TGTGCCAGCAGCTTAACGCCAGGCTTCTACGAGCAGTACTTC. Full variable domain (remainder filled in from reference TRBV7-3 and TRBJ2-7): GAGVSQTPSNKVTEKGKYVELRCDPISGHTALYWYRQSLGQGPEFLIYFQGTGAADDSGLPNDRFFAVRPEGSVSTLKIQRTERGDSAVYLCASSLTPGFYEQYFGPGTRLTVT.

The CDR3 DNA reads TGCAGTGCTAGAGGGGTCGACAGGGGCGTCCAAGAGACCCAGTACTTC. As protein: CSARGVDRGVQETQYF. The chain employs TRBV20-1 and TRBJ2-5; TRBD1 agrees at 8 bases. The CDR3 sequence is 16 residues long. With 1 base clipped from V and 1 base from J, the junction kept 8 bases outside the gene matches. From germline, CDR1 is DFQATT and CDR2 SNEGSKA (reference sequence).

At least ten counts were recorded for this clonotype. The chain uses TRBV12-3 or TRBV12-4 and TRBJ2-7; TRBD1 might be the D (5 bases). The CDR3 consists of 14 residues. V dropped 1 base and J dropped 6 bases, with 13 bases sitting between them. Written as DNA, the CDR3 is TGTGCCAGCAGTTTAGGTATAACAGGTTCCGAGCAGTACTTC. Protein sequence: CASSLGITGSEQYF.

The J gene is TRBJ2-1, the V gene TRBV11-3, with 7 positions matching TRBD2. The CDR3 totals 15 residues. The trim removed 11 bases at V and 8 bases at J, leaving 18 bases unmatched. Germline lookup yields CDR1 SGHNT and CDR2 YENEEA. The CDR3 region has the DNA TGTGCCCGACCTCCACGCGGGAGTGGAGGGGATGAGCAGTTCTTC. Protein: CARPPRGSGGDEQFF.

The sample holds many counts of this clonotype. In nucleotides, the CDR3 is TGCAGTGCTAGTAAGCTCCGACTAGCGGGAGGGCCCTCCGGTAGGTTAACGTACGAGCAGTACTTC. It yields the protein CSASKLRLAGGPSGRLTYEQYF. The chain couples TRBV20-1 to TRBJ2-7; 14 bases fit TRBD2. With V trimmed by 3 bases and J by 4 bases, 26 bases remained unmatched. The CDR3 is 22 residues long. Germline V gene data show CDR1 as DFQATT and CDR2 as SNEGSKA (reference sequence).

This clonotype was seen many times. This rearrangement joins TRBV7-2 to TRBJ1-1, with D possibly being TRBD1 (5 bases). The CDR3 has 15 residues. V dropped 1 base and J dropped 11 bases, with 20 bases sitting between them. The germline V gene has CDR1 SGHTA and CDR2 FQGNSA. Here the CDR3 reads CASSLGLRDGTGAFF. CDR3 DNA sequence: TGTGCCAGCAGCTTAGGTCTTAGGGACGGCACTGGGGCTTTCTTT.

This clonotype was recorded at least ten times. V usage is TRBV12-3 or TRBV12-4 and J usage is TRBJ1-2; a possible D gene is TRBD1 (6 bases). The CDR3 extends over 12 amino acids. V lost 6 bases and J 8 bases, leaving 13 bases between the germline ends. Here the CDR3 reads CASRPGQYGYTF. The CDR3 nucleotides read TGTGCCAGCAGGCCCGGACAGTACGGCTACACCTTC.

This clonotype was recorded many times. The chain has TRBV7-2 and TRBJ2-5, with a weak D call TRBD2 (5 bases). With 1 base removed from V and 2 bases from J, the gap between germline ends came to 17 bases. This CDR3 is built from 17 residues. Germline V gene data show CDR1 as SGHTA and CDR2 as FQGNSA. As DNA, the CDR3 is TGTGCCAGCAGCTTAGGGGGTGCGGGCGTCCATCAAGAGACCCAGTACTTC. It specifies CASSLGGAGVHQETQYF.

This clonotype was counted many times. The chain uses TRBV7-2 and TRBJ2-3, with 7 positions matching TRBD2. CDR1 SGHTA and CDR2 FQGNSA come from the germline V gene. J lost 4 bases, V lost 0 bases, and 4 bases had no gene match. CDR3 length: 15 residues. CDR3: CASSLAHSGADTQYF. CDR3 coding DNA: TGTGCCAGCAGCTTAGCTCACAGCGGGGCAGATACGCAGTATTTT.

This clonotype appeared a few times. This sequence joins TRBV7-9 and TRBJ2-2; D remains ambiguous. V gave up 5 bases and J gave up 5 bases, with 9 bases separating them. Germline values: CDR1 SEHNR, CDR2 FQNEAQ (reference sequence). This CDR3 region has 13 residues. This chain's CDR3 is CASSPSPTGELFF. The CDR3 bases are TGTGCCAGCAGCCCGTCCCCTACCGGGGAGCTGTTTTTT.

Ten or more counts support this clonotype. The chain carries TRBV7-2 and TRBJ1-5, with 7 bases matching TRBD1. J gave up 7 bases and V 5 bases, and 5 bases lay outside the gene matches. CDR1 is SGHTA and CDR2 is FQGNSA in the germline V gene. The CDR3 runs to 13 residues. In nucleotides, the CDR3 is TGTGCCAGCAGCCCCGGACAGGAGCAGCCCCAGCATTTT. It encodes CASSPGQEQPQHF.

This clonotype was observed a handful of times. The CDR3 nucleotides are TGTGCCAGCCAGGCGGGGGTCGCCTACAATGAGCAGTTCTTC. This translates into CASQAGVAYNEQFF. The gene calls are TRBV6-1 and TRBJ2-1; the match to TRBD2 covers 7 bases. Germline assignment: CDR1 MNHNS and CDR2 SASEGT. With 8 bases clipped from V and 2 bases from J, the junction kept 6 bases outside the gene matches. CDR3 length equals 14 residues.

At least ten counts were recorded for this clonotype. The rearrangement uses TRBV12-3 or TRBV12-4 and TRBJ2-1; a possible D gene is TRBD2 (5 bases). Trimming removed 1 base from V and 7 bases from J, with 11 bases in between. The CDR3 has 14 residues. CDR3: CASSLVTRDNEQFF. CDR3 nucleotide sequence: TGTGCCAGCAGTTTAGTTACTAGAGATAATGAGCAGTTCTTC.

This sequence joins TRBV10-3 and TRBJ2-7; 9 bases fit TRBD1. Germline CDR1 reads ENHRY; CDR2 reads SYGVKD. With V trimmed by 5 bases and J by 4 bases, 6 bases remained unmatched. The CDR3 sequence is 14 residues long. The CDR3 sequence: CAISTGTGLYEQYF. As DNA, the CDR3 is TGTGCCATCAGTACCGGGACAGGGTTGTACGAGCAGTACTTC.

This clonotype was counted between two and nine times. CDR3: CASSSSRNYEQYF. CDR3 nucleotides: TGTGCCAGCAGTTCGTCCCGAAACTACGAGCAGTACTTC. This chain connects TRBV27 to TRBJ2-7; no definite D call. Germline CDR1 MNHEY, CDR2 SMNVEV (reference sequence). CDR3 length: 13 residues. The V gene lost 4 bases and the J gene lost 3 bases, with 10 bases spanning the gap.

CDR3 residues: CSTGASQTNTEAFF. In nucleotides, the CDR3 is TGCAGTACCGGCGCGAGCCAGACGAACACTGAAGCTTTCTTT. J is TRBJ1-1 and V is TRBV20-1; D gene ambiguous. Germline V gene sequence: CDR1 DFQATT, CDR2 SNEGSKA (reference sequence). With 8 bases removed from V and 1 base from J, the gap between germline ends came to 17 bases. The CDR3 has 14 amino acids.

This clonotype was seen more than once but under ten times. The chain has TRBV4-3 and TRBJ2-7; D is perhaps TRBD1 or TRBD2 (5 bases each). The germline V and J ends were trimmed by 3 bases and 4 bases, with 28 bases remaining between them. This CDR3 has 19 residues. Per the germline V gene, CDR1 is LGHNA and CDR2 is YSLEER. The CDR3 is CASSQRIGVGSQRGYEQYF. CDR3 coding DNA: TGCGCCAGCAGCCAGAGAATTGGGGTGGGGAGTCAAAGGGGTTACGAGCAGTACTTC.